These T cell receptor beta chains were read from a single sample in a study of PD-L1 blockade in urothelial cancer. Libraries were prepared by immunoSEQ multiplex PCR; TCRdb keeps only in-frame clonotypes and omits some of them. The data contain more than 50,000 clones, around 81% of them seen just once; the ten biggest clones take up under 3.5%. Here the sequenced sample was PBMCs, taken around atezolizumab (anti-PD-L1) treatment. All receptors come from a man between 65 and 79 years old with urothelial cancer. Each CDR3 is given with its conserved first and last residue. Fields, in order: D gene, J gene, V gene, clone size, CDR3 DNA, CDR3 protein. A D gene is named only where the DNA matches it firmly. Clone size is shown for a subset of rows, as once, few, many or a class of expanded clone.

-	TRBJ2-1	TRBV6-6	-	TGTGCCAGCGACTGGGGCGGTACAAGTGAGCAGTTCTTC	CASDWGGTSEQFF
TRBD2	TRBJ2-6	TRBV5-3	-	TGTGCCAGAAGCTTGGCACCCGGACTAGCTCACTCTGGGGCCAACGTCCTGACTTTC	CARSLAPGLAHSGANVLTF
-	TRBJ1-2	TRBV6-1	few	TGTGCCAGCAGTGAAAACGGACAGTATGGCTACACCTTC	CASSENGQYGYTF
-	TRBJ2-1	TRBV14	-	TGTGCCAGCAGCCGACAGCCTGCCTACAATGAGCAGTTCTTC	CASSRQPAYNEQFF
TRBD2	TRBJ2-2	TRBV5-4	-	TGTGCCAGCAGCTTGCCCGGACTAGCGGGATCCACCGGGGAGCTGTTTTTT	CASSLPGLAGSTGELFF
-	TRBJ2-5	TRBV7-2	-	TGTGCCAGCAGCACAATGACATTGTCCCAAGAGACCCAGTACTTC	CASSTMTLSQETQYF
-	TRBJ1-4	TRBV30	-	TGTGCCTGGAGGACCGGAAGGACTGCAACTAATGAAAAACTGTTTTTT	CAWRTGRTATNEKLFF
TRBD1	TRBJ1-1	TRBV9	-	TGTGCCAGCAGCGCAGTGACAGGGGCCGACACTGAAGCTTTCTTT	CASSAVTGADTEAFF
TRBD1	TRBJ2-6	TRBV11-3	few	TGTGCCAGCAGCTCACCACCGGGACAGGGATCCCCTGGGGCCAACGTCCTGACTTTC	CASSSPPGQGSPGANVLTF
TRBD1	TRBJ2-7	TRBV5-1	-	TGCGCCAGCGGACGCAGGACAGGGTCGATCTACGAGCAGTACTTC	CASGRRTGSIYEQYF
TRBD1	TRBJ1-4	TRBV15	-	TGTGCCACCAGCAGAGTGAGACAGGGGGATGAAAAACTGTTTTTT	CATSRVRQGDEKLFF
-	TRBJ1-1	TRBV6-1	-	TGTGCCAGCAGTGAAAGAGATAACACTGAAGCTTTCTTT	CASSERDNTEAFF
-	TRBJ2-7	TRBV4-1	-	TGCGCCAGCAGCCAATCCTGGGGCGGCTATGAAACCTACGAGCAGTACTTC	CASSQSWGGYETYEQYF
-	TRBJ1-2	TRBV4-1	-	TGCGCCAGCAGCCTCCAGGACAGTAAGGATGGCTACACCTTC	CASSLQDSKDGYTF
TRBD1	TRBJ2-5	TRBV19	-	TGTGCCAGTAGCCGGACAGGGAACCAGTACTTC	CASSRTGNQYF
TRBD1	TRBJ1-1	TRBV28	-	TGTGCCAGCAGTCAGGGGGGAAGTATAGCTGAAGCTTTCTTT	CASSQGGSIAEAFF
TRBD2	TRBJ2-1	TRBV7-9	-	TGTGCCAGCAGCTTGTTACTAGCGGGAGCCGTAGATGAGCAGTTCTTC	CASSLLLAGAVDEQFF
TRBD1	TRBJ1-5	TRBV30	-	TGTGCCTGGAGTTTAGGACAGGGCAATCAGCCCCAGCATTTT	CAWSLGQGNQPQHF
-	TRBJ2-7	TRBV4-1	-	TGCGCCAGCAGCCAAGAACGGGCAGGGGTGGCCTACGAGCAGTACTTC	CASSQERAGVAYEQYF
-	TRBJ1-1	TRBV14	-	TGTGCCAGCAGCCAAGATCGAAGCGGGGGAGGAGCTTTCTTT	CASSQDRSGGGAFF
TRBD1	TRBJ2-5	TRBV5-1	-	TGCGCCAGCACGGGACAGGTGGGGGAGACCCAGTACTTC	CASTGQVGETQYF
TRBD1	TRBJ1-2	TRBV19	once	TGTGCCAGTAGTACACAGGGGGCGAGATATGGCTACACCTTC	CASSTQGARYGYTF
TRBD1	TRBJ2-5	TRBV11-3	once	TGTGCCAGCAGCCCTCGGGACAGCCAAGAGACCCAGTACTTC	CASSPRDSQETQYF
-	TRBJ2-2	TRBV7-2	-	TGTGCCAGCAGCTTAGATCAGATAGGAGACACCGGGGAGCTGTTTTTT	CASSLDQIGDTGELFF
-	TRBJ1-4	TRBV7-9	-	TGTGCCAGCAGCTTAACCGGGACAAAATCCGAAAAACTGTTTTTT	CASSLTGTKSEKLFF
-	TRBJ2-1	TRBV11-2	-	TGTGCCAGCAGCTCTAATCCAAAAGAGGTGCAGTTCTTC	CASSSNPKEVQFF
-	TRBJ2-7	TRBV10-2	-	TGCGCCAGCAGTGAGGGGGGCGGCTCCTCCTACGAGCAGTACTTC	CASSEGGGSSYEQYF
TRBD1	TRBJ1-2	TRBV28	-	TGTGCCAGCAGTCCCCTGAGACAGGGGATGGGCTACACCTTC	CASSPLRQGMGYTF
-	TRBJ1-1	TRBV10-1	-	TGCGCCAGCAGTGAGGGGGCCCACACTGAAGCTTTCTTT	CASSEGAHTEAFF
TRBD2	TRBJ2-7	TRBV29-1	once	TGCAGCGTTGTAGGACTAGCGGGAACCGAGCAGTACTTC	CSVVGLAGTEQYF
-	TRBJ1-1	TRBV5-1	-	TGCGCCAGCAGCTTGTCCTCGGTTAACACTGAAGCTTTCTTT	CASSLSSVNTEAFF
-	TRBJ2-1	TRBV6-6	-	TGTGCCAGCAGTTACCCCCCTGCTCCGGGGAATGAGCAGTTCTTC	CASSYPPAPGNEQFF
TRBD2	TRBJ2-2	TRBV11-2	-	TGTGCCAGCAGCTTGACTAGCCAGGGTTACACCGGGGAGCTGTTTTTT	CASSLTSQGYTGELFF
TRBD2	TRBJ2-4	TRBV11-2	-	TGTGCCAGCACCCCGGGGGGGGCGCTAGCCAAAAACATTCAGTACTTC	CASTPGGALAKNIQYF
TRBD1	TRBJ2-5	TRBV18	few	TGTGCCAGCTCCCTACAGGGGGCAGGGGAGACCCAGTACTTC	CASSLQGAGETQYF
-	TRBJ2-3	TRBV2	once	TGTGCCAGCAGTGCCAACAGAGGCACAGATACGCAGTATTTT	CASSANRGTDTQYF
-	TRBJ2-1	TRBV7-3	-	TGTGCCAGCAGCCGCCCCGGTAATGAGCAGTTCTTC	CASSRPGNEQFF
TRBD1	TRBJ2-1	TRBV10-1	-	TGCGCCAGCACCCCAACCGGGACAGGGCGTGACGACGGGGTATACAATGAGCAGTTCTTC	CASTPTGTGRDDGVYNEQFF
-	TRBJ1-2	TRBV28	-	TGTGCCAGCAGTTTACACACAGGGAGGGGTAACTATGGCTACACCTTC	CASSLHTGRGNYGYTF
-	TRBJ1-2	TRBV7-9	few	TGTGCCAGCAGCCAGATACAGGACGGCTACACCTTC	CASSQIQDGYTF
-	TRBJ2-1	TRBV20-1	-	TGCAGTGCTAGAAGCCCTCGGGTGCAGTTCTTC	CSARSPRVQFF
-	TRBJ1-2	TRBV27	-	TGTGCCAGCAGTTTCGACCAGGGGTCTGGCTACACCTTC	CASSFDQGSGYTF